These 2 T cell receptor beta chains share one sample of origin, sequenced in a study of monozygotic twins with inflammatory bowel disease. Reprocessing the 5' RACE reads, TCRdb reports a single entry for every CDR3 protein and omits DNA. The sample data list approximately 400,000 distinct CDR3 sequences. The sequencing input was blood. The receptors shown here come from a human donor with ulcerative colitis or Crohn's disease, or a healthy co-twin of an affected twin (not recorded which).

This chain links TRBV2 with TRBJ1-5; without DNA, the TCRdb call of TRBD1 cannot be checked. CDR3 size: 13 residues. CDR1 is SNHLY, CDR2 FYNNEI, per germline. The CDR3 sequence is CASGQVPNQPQHF.

This chain joins TRBV16 and TRBJ1-1; TCRdb indicates TRBD1, and absent DNA this call remains unverified. This CDR3 comprises 14 residues. Germline V gene lookup returns CDR1 KGHSY and CDR2 FQNENV. CDR3 protein: CASSPQGQNTEAFF.